The 17 T cell receptor beta chains reported below all come from one sample, sequenced in a study of blood T cell repertoires in COVID-19 (dated by TCRdb to about 2020). Library prep was done by the immunoSEQ multiplex PCR assay. TCRdb provides this immuneACCESS table in a form limited to in-frame rearrangements. Some clones are lacking; in checked studies, under half of them reflect an unresolved V gene, and why the rest are absent is not known. The sample contains under 150,000 clones, around 89% of them found a single time. 0.95% to 1.5% of the sample is taken by the ten largest. Specimen: PBMCs or T cells enriched from blood (not recorded which). These receptors were obtained from a woman aged 25 to 45 with acute COVID-19.

The chain carries TRBV7-9 and TRBJ2-7; D not certain. This CDR3 comprises 11 residues. CDR1 is SEHNR and CDR2 is FQNEAQ in the germline V gene (reference sequence). V was shortened by 5 bases and J by 3 bases, with 5 bases between the two germline ends. The CDR3 nucleotides are TGTGCCAGCAGCCCGGTCTACGAGCAGTACTTC. It codes for CASSPVYEQYF.

The chain links TRBV28 to TRBJ2-3, with 7 bases that match TRBD1. The CDR3 is 18 residues long. Germline V gives CDR1 MDHEN, CDR2 SYDVKM. Losses at the gene ends were 4 bases for V and 6 bases for J; bases not matched to a gene: 19. CDR3 bases: TGTGCCAGCAGTTGGGTCCCCCAAGGACAGGCCTCGAATGATACGCAGTATTTT. This translates into CASSWVPQGQASNDTQYF.

V and J are TRBV11-2 and TRBJ1-2, with a weak D call TRBD1 (5 bases). The CDR3 extends over 15 amino acids. The germline V and J ends were trimmed by 4 bases and 1 base, with 13 bases remaining between them. Per the germline V gene, CDR1 is SGHAT and CDR2 is FQNNGV. The CDR3 protein is CASSWGDVYNYGYTF. The CDR3 DNA is TGTGCCAGCAGCTGGGGGGACGTATATAACTATGGCTACACCTTC.

The J gene is TRBJ1-2, the V gene TRBV7-9; a weak D match, TRBD1 (6 bases). Trimming cost V 1 base and J 4 bases, with 13 bases left between them. This CDR3 has 15 amino acids. CDR1 is SEHNR and CDR2 is FQNEAQ in the germline V gene (reference sequence). The CDR3 coding sequence is TGTGCCAGCAGCTTAGTTGCAGGGGCCCCCTATGGCTACACCTTC. Translated: CASSLVAGAPYGYTF.

The V call is TRBV28, the J call TRBJ1-2; no clear D gene. The germline V gene encodes CDR1 MDHEN and CDR2 SYDVKM. The CDR3 is made up of 13 amino acids. V lost 5 bases to trimming and J lost 8 bases, with 15 bases between them. As DNA, the CDR3 is TGTGCCAGCAGTCCCGCCGGGGAGAGGGGCTACACCTTC. This encodes CASSPAGERGYTF.

This chain links TRBV5-1 with TRBJ2-3, with TRBD1 identical over 7 bases. The CDR3 covers 14 residues. V lost 7 bases and J lost 2; bases outside the gene matches: 7. Germline V CDR1 and CDR2: SGHRS, YFSETQ. The CDR3 is CASSPGQFTDTQYF. The CDR3 DNA reads as TGCGCCAGCTCCCCGGGACAGTTCACAGATACGCAGTATTTT.

The V call is TRBV4-3, the J call TRBJ2-7, with D maybe TRBD2 (5 bases). This CDR3 contains 17 residues. The V gene's germline CDR1 is LGHNA and CDR2 YSLEER. V was clipped by 0 bases and J by 0 bases, with 15 bases between them. As DNA, the CDR3 is TGCGCCAGCAGCCAAGATAGCGTGGCAGTGAGCTCCTACGAGCAGTACTTC. Translation: CASSQDSVAVSSYEQYF.

The CDR3 DNA reads as TGCAGCGCCGGACAGGGGGGCACTGAAGCTTTCTTT. Protein sequence: CSAGQGGTEAFF. V is TRBV29-1 and J is TRBJ1-1; 10 bases are a match to TRBD1. This CDR3 has 12 amino acids. Germline V CDR1 and CDR2: SQVTM, ANQGSEA. The junction had 3 bases not matched to a gene; V was cut back by 7 bases and J by 4 bases. Using reference TRBV29-1 and TRBJ1-1 for the parts outside the CDR3, the full variable domain is SAVISQKPSRDICQRGTSLTIQCQVDSQVTMMFWYRQQPGQSLTLIATANQGSEATYESGFVIDKFPISRPNLTFSTLTVSNMSPEDSSIYLCSAGQGGTEAFFGQGTRLTVV.

On this clone itself: The same CDR3 can be traced to other DNA sequences in this sample. The chain carries TRBV27 and TRBJ1-1; D uncertain. The ends were cut back, 3 bases at V and 0 bases at J, with 5 bases in the middle. The CDR3 consists of 13 residues. The V gene's germline CDR1 is MNHEY and CDR2 SMNVEV (reference sequence). CDR3 DNA: TGTGCCAGCAGTTTTTCAGTGAACACTGAAGCTTTCTTT. Amino acids: CASSFSVNTEAFF.

The V gene is TRBV6-5, the J gene TRBJ2-3; TRBD2 agrees at 9 bases. CDR1 MNHEY and CDR2 SVGAGI come from the germline V gene. V trimming: 5 bases; J trimming: 0 bases; junction bases outside the gene matches: 3. The CDR3 contains 15 residues. The CDR3 bases are TGTGCCAGCAGTCTAGCGGGACCTAGCACAGATACGCAGTATTTT. Amino acids: CASSLAGPSTDTQYF.

The gene calls are TRBV7-2 and TRBJ2-1, with D perhaps matching TRBD2 (6 bases). Trimming shortened V by 5 bases and J by 9 bases, and 14 bases separated the two germline ends. The CDR3 is made up of 13 amino acids. CDR1 SGHTA and CDR2 FQGNSA come from the germline V gene. CDR3 sequence (DNA): TGTGCCAGCAGCATTTCTAGCGACCTTGAGCAGTTCTTC. Its translation: CASSISSDLEQFF.

This clone was observed a single time. This chain joins TRBV5-1 and TRBJ2-5, with a possible D match to TRBD2 (5 bases). Between the trimmed V and J ends, which lost 4 bases and 4 bases, there was a span of 14 bases. This CDR3 contains 14 residues. Germline CDR1 is SGHRS and CDR2 is YFSETQ. The CDR3 DNA follows: TGCGCCAGCAGCACTGGACTGGTAGGAGAGACCCAGTACTTC. Translating gives CASSTGLVGETQYF. Based on the CDR3 plus reference TRBV5-1 and TRBJ2-5, the full variable domain is KAGVTQTPRYLIKTRGQQVTLSCSPISGHRSVSWYQQTPGQGLQFLFEYFSETQRNKGNFPGRFSGRQFSNSRSEMNVSTLELGDSALYLCASSTGLVGETQYFGPGTRLLVL.

The V gene is TRBV2, the J gene TRBJ1-1, with 10 bases identical to TRBD1. The J segment lost 3 bases and the V segment lost 4 bases, leaving 8 bases of the junction unmatched. The CDR3 has 16 residues. Germline-derived CDR1 and CDR2 are SNHLY and FYNNEI. The CDR3 coding sequence is TGTGCCAGCAGTGGCCGGGACAGGGGCCGGGACACTGAAGCTTTCTTT. This gives the protein CASSGRDRGRDTEAFF. Supplemented by reference TRBV2 and TRBJ1-1, the full variable domain reads EPEVTQTPSHQVTQMGQEVILRCVPISNHLYFYWYRQILGQKVEFLVSFYNNEISEKSEIFDDQFSVERPDGSNFTLKIRSTKLEDSAMYFCASSGRDRGRDTEAFFGQGTRLTVV.

This clone was detected only once. The V gene is TRBV28, the J gene TRBJ1-4, with TRBD1 as a possible D gene (6 bases). Trimming left V 2 bases short and J 6 bases short, with 10 bases between. Germline assignment: CDR1 MDHEN and CDR2 SYDVKM. This CDR3 is 14 amino acids long. The CDR3: CASSLTGFDEKLFF. In DNA form, the CDR3 reads TGTGCCAGCAGTTTAACAGGGTTCGATGAAAAACTGTTTTTT.

This clone has more than one count but fewer than ten. V is TRBV19 and J is TRBJ2-7, with 9 bases identical to TRBD1. Germline V CDR1 and CDR2: LNHDA, SQIVND (reference sequence). The CDR3 sequence is 14 residues long. The J segment lost 2 bases and the V segment lost 5 bases, leaving 4 bases of the junction unmatched. The CDR3 loop is CASSLTGGTYEQYF. The CDR3 DNA is TGTGCCAGTAGTCTGACAGGGGGTACCTACGAGCAGTACTTC. Drawing the rest from reference TRBV19 and TRBJ2-7, the complete variable domain is DGGITQSPKYLFRKEGQNVTLSCEQNLNHDAMYWYRQDPGQGLRLIYYSQIVNDFQKGDIAEGYSVSREKKESFPLTVTSAQKNPTAFYLCASSLTGGTYEQYFGPGTRLTVT.

The V and J genes are TRBV13 and TRBJ2-3; maybe TRBD2 (5 bases). The germline V and J ends were trimmed by 4 bases and 0 bases, with 8 bases remaining between them. The CDR3 loop spans 14 amino acids. Germline CDR1 PRHDT, CDR2 FYEKMQ (reference sequence). The CDR3 protein is CASSSRTSTDTQYF. The CDR3 bases are TGTGCCAGCAGCTCTAGGACTAGCACAGATACGCAGTATTTT.

This chain uses TRBV7-2 with TRBJ2-7; 9 nucleotides align to TRBD1. V shed 4 bases, J shed 0 bases, and the junction held 13 bases outside the gene matches. Per the germline V gene, CDR1 is SGHTA and CDR2 is FQGNSA. The CDR3 spans 18 residues. As DNA, the CDR3 is TGTGCCAGCAGCTATGCTCTTACGGGGACAGGGCCCTCCTACGAGCAGTACTTC. Translated, it gives CASSYALTGTGPSYEQYF.